These T cell receptor beta chains were read from a single sample in a study of blood T cell repertoires in COVID-19. Assay: immunoSEQ multiplex PCR; the TCRdb copy retains only in-frame clones and omits some. The sample includes 100,000 or so clones, 75% to 85% seen only once; the top ten take approximately 24%. What was sequenced was peripheral blood. The receptor source for this set is a human donor in a cohort sampled during active COVID-19. The CDR3 runs from the conserved cysteine through the conserved F or W. The order of the fields is CDR3 length, V gene, J gene, D gene, clone size, CDR3 protein, CDR3 DNA. D genes are given only for firm matches. Not all rows give a size; the values are once, few, many and, for expanded clones, a class.

>15|TRBV2|TRBJ2-1|TRBD2|NA
CASSDGGRGYNEQFF
TGTGCCAGCAGTGATGGCGGGAGGGGCTACAATGAGCAGTTCTTC
>14|TRBV14|TRBJ2-1|TRBD2|NA
CASSRTSDYNEQFF
TGTGCCAGCAGCCGGACTAGCGACTACAATGAGCAGTTCTTC
>13|TRBV24-1|TRBJ1-2|NA|NA
CAPVSGTLYGYTF
TGTGCCCCCGTATCCGGGACATTGTATGGCTACACCTTC
>14|TRBV2|TRBJ1-5|TRBD1|NA
CASRPGQGGQPQHF
TGTGCCAGCAGACCGGGACAGGGGGGTCAGCCCCAGCATTTT
>15|TRBV21-1|TRBJ2-1|NA|NA
CASRPGHCSYNEQFF
TGTGCCAGCAGGCCGGGACACTGCTCCTACAATGAGCAGTTCTTC
>13|TRBV12-3/TRBV12-4|TRBJ2-7|NA|few
CASSSSTDNEQYF
TGTGCCAGCAGTTCTTCAACAGATAACGAGCAGTACTTC
>14|TRBV25-1|TRBJ1-6|NA|NA
CASSLQGLDSPLHF
TGTGCCAGCAGCCTACAGGGTTTGGATTCACCCCTCCACTTT
>15|TRBV7-9|TRBJ2-5|NA|NA
CASNPRAGTQETQYF
TGTGCCAGCAACCCGCGGGCAGGCACCCAAGAGACCCAGTACTTC
>15|TRBV5-1|TRBJ2-1|TRBD2|once
CASSQRELANNEQFF
TGCGCCAGCAGCCAGCGGGAGTTAGCAAACAATGAGCAGTTCTTC
>10|TRBV6-6|TRBJ1-3|NA|NA
CASRSDTIYF
TGTGCCAGCAGGTCGGACACCATATATTTT
>15|TRBV28|TRBJ2-5|TRBD1|NA
CASSWPPTGIETQYF
TGTGCCAGCAGTTGGCCCCCGACAGGGATCGAGACCCAGTACTTC
>13|TRBV2|TRBJ1-2|NA|NA
CASRDPGDYGYTF
TGTGCCAGCCGGGACCCGGGAGACTATGGCTACACCTTC
>18|TRBV4-1|TRBJ2-7|NA|NA
CASSQGGWGVHLSYEQYF
TGCGCCAGCAGCCAAGGGGGGTGGGGGGTTCACCTCTCCTACGAGCAGTACTTC
>15|TRBV5-5|TRBJ1-5|NA|NA
CASSLTQGIDQPQHF
TGTGCCAGCAGCCTGACTCAGGGTATAGATCAGCCCCAGCATTTT
>17|TRBV7-9|TRBJ2-3|TRBD2|NA
CASSSPGGSGTTDTQYF
TGTGCCAGCAGCTCCCCCGGGGGTAGCGGGACCACAGATACGCAGTATTTT
>13|TRBV28|TRBJ1-3|NA|NA
CASSLRGINTIYF
TGTGCCAGCAGTTTAAGGGGCATCAACACCATATATTTT
>13|TRBV12-3/TRBV12-4|TRBJ2-5|TRBD1|NA
CASSPIKTGAQYF
TGTGCCAGCAGTCCCATTAAAACAGGGGCCCAGTACTTC
>16|TRBV7-9|TRBJ1-1|NA|NA
CASTFEWGVENTEAFF
TGTGCCAGCACTTTCGAATGGGGGGTAGAGAACACTGAAGCTTTCTTT
>15|TRBV18|TRBJ2-7|NA|once
CASSPLLDSSYEQYF
TGTGCCAGCTCACCACTTCTGGACAGCTCCTACGAGCAGTACTTC
>15|TRBV28|TRBJ2-1|NA|once
CASSLGGSSYNEQFF
TGTGCCAGCAGTTTAGGAGGGAGCTCCTACAATGAGCAGTTCTTC
>14|TRBV28|TRBJ1-1|TRBD1|NA
CASSGGQGNTEAFF
TGTGCCAGCAGTGGGGGACAGGGGAACACTGAAGCTTTCTTT
>14|TRBV18|TRBJ1-2|TRBD1|NA
CASSSQQGAHGYTF
TGTGCCAGCTCATCTCAACAGGGGGCGCATGGCTACACCTTC
>12|TRBV29-1|TRBJ1-4|NA|NA
CSVGHINEKLFF
TGCAGCGTTGGCCACATAAATGAAAAACTGTTTTTT
>18|TRBV12-5|TRBJ2-6|TRBD1|NA
CASARGTGGNSGANVLTF
TGTGCTAGTGCTCGAGGGACAGGGGGGAACTCTGGGGCCAACGTCCTGACTTTC
>13|TRBV19|TRBJ1-5|NA|NA
CASSIRFNQPQHF
TGTGCCAGTAGTATCAGGTTCAATCAGCCCCAGCATTTT
>15|TRBV3-1/TRBV3-2|TRBJ2-7|NA|NA
CASSQVFSGTGEQYF
TGTGCCAGCAGCCAAGTATTTAGCGGTACGGGGGAGCAGTACTTC
>14|TRBV3-1/TRBV3-2|TRBJ1-2|NA|NA
CASSQDLQGLGYTF
TGTGCCAGCAGCCAAGATCTACAGGGATTGGGCTACACCTTC
>14|TRBV3-1/TRBV3-2|TRBJ2-7|NA|NA
CASSQDLVSYEQYF
TGTGCCAGCAGCCAAGATCTCGTATCCTACGAGCAGTACTTC
>15|TRBV7-6|TRBJ2-2|TRBD2|few
CASSHTSDNTGELFF
TGTGCCAGCAGTCATACTAGCGACAACACCGGGGAGCTGTTTTTT
>15|TRBV6-5|TRBJ1-1|NA|NA
CASSYSPGIGTEAFF
TGTGCCAGCAGTTACTCGCCGGGGATCGGCACTGAAGCTTTCTTT
>16|TRBV5-1|TRBJ2-1|NA|NA
CASTLREGASYNEQFF
TGCGCCAGCACCCTACGAGAGGGCGCCTCCTACAATGAGCAGTTCTTC
>14|TRBV11-2|TRBJ2-7|TRBD2|NA
CASSLAGRFNEQYF
TGTGCCAGCAGCTTAGCCGGGAGGTTCAACGAGCAGTACTTC
>14|TRBV5-1|TRBJ2-2|NA|NA
CASSPRVEAGELFF
TGCGCCAGCAGCCCCCGGGTAGAGGCCGGGGAGCTGTTTTTT
>15|TRBV19|TRBJ1-5|NA|NA
CASSIGEGWNQPQHF
TGTGCCAGTAGTATAGGGGAGGGATGGAATCAGCCCCAGCATTTT
>14|TRBV5-5|TRBJ1-2|NA|NA
CASSLDRGNYGYTF
TGTGCCAGCAGCTTGGACCGCGGAAACTATGGCTACACCTTC
>13|TRBV7-8|TRBJ2-1|NA|NA
CASSSYQDNEQFF
TGTGCCAGCAGCTCATACCAGGACAATGAGCAGTTCTTC
>16|TRBV5-1|TRBJ2-3|NA|NA
CASSLGRTPSTDTQYF
TGCGCCAGCAGCTTGGGCAGGACACCTAGCACAGATACGCAGTATTTT
>13|TRBV7-9|TRBJ2-2|NA|NA
CASHHGGTGELFF
TGTGCCAGCCACCACGGGGGCACCGGGGAGCTGTTTTTT